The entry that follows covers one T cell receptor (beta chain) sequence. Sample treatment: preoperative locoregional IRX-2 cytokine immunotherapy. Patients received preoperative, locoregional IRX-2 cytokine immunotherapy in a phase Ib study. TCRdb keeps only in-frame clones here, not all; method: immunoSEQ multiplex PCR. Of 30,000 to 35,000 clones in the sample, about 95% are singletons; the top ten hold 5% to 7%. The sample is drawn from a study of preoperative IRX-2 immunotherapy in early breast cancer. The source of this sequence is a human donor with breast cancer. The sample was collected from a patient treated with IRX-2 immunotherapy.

CDR3 sequence reads: CASTLTTDYGYTF. As DNA, the CDR3 is TGTGCCAGCACCCTAACGACAGATTATGGCTACACCTTC. The chain uses TRBV9 and TRBJ1-2; D is perhaps TRBD1 (5 bases). CDR1 and CDR2 (germline): SGDLS, YYNGEE. V lost 6 bases, J lost 5 bases, and 14 bases lay in between. This CDR3 has 13 amino acids.